These 15 T cell receptor beta chains originate from one sample sequenced in a study of response to subunit inactivated influenza vaccine. TCRdb re-derived calls from the RT-PCR reads in MiXCR, one entry per CDR3 protein. The sample gives more than 700,000 distinct CDR3 sequences, 21% of which show up once; 10% to 13% is in the top ten. The specimen comprised PBMCs from blood, sampled around 5 days after vaccination. The receptors shown here come from a man aged 45 to 65 who received an inactivated influenza vaccine.

The V gene is TRBV5-1, the J gene TRBJ2-7, with D hard to call. The CDR3 sequence is 14 residues long. Germline V gene data show CDR1 as SGHRS and CDR2 as YFSETQ. The ends were cut back, 0 bases at V and 2 bases at J, with 9 bases in the middle. CDR3 sequence (DNA): TGCGCCAGCAGCTTGGGTCTCATCCCCTACGAGCAGTACTTC. This translates into CASSLGLIPYEQYF.

The chain combines TRBV29-1 with TRBJ2-7, with D tentatively TRBD2 (5 bases). The CDR3 covers 13 residues. CDR1 SQVTM and CDR2 ANQGSEA come from the germline V gene. The V gene lost 7 bases and the J gene lost 0 bases, with 13 bases spanning the gap. The CDR3 region has the DNA TGCAGCGCCCTAGCCTCGGCCTCCTACGAGCAGTACTTC. Protein: CSALASASYEQYF.

Only a few counts were recorded for this clonotype. J is TRBJ1-5 and V is TRBV4-1, with TRBD1 matching over 9 bases. With 0 bases clipped from V and 2 bases from J, the junction kept 2 bases outside the gene matches. Germline V gene lookup returns CDR1 MGHRA and CDR2 YSYEKL. The CDR3 runs 16 residues. This CDR3 reads CASSQDWTGGNQPQHF. The CDR3 nucleotides read TGCGCCAGCAGCCAAGACTGGACAGGGGGCAATCAGCCCCAGCATTTT.

The chain is built from TRBV6-1 and TRBJ1-4, with D tentatively TRBD1 (6 bases). V lost 6 bases, J lost 2 bases, and 13 bases lay in between. This CDR3 is 15 amino acids long. The germline V gene encodes CDR1 MNHNS and CDR2 SASEGT. The CDR3 DNA reads TGTGCCAGCAGATCCAGGACAGACACTAATGAAAAACTGTTTTTT. It translates to CASRSRTDTNEKLFF.

This clonotype was counted only a few times. V is TRBV7-9 and J is TRBJ2-1; D is perhaps TRBD1 (6 bases). V was shortened by 5 bases and J by 3 bases, with 17 bases between the two germline ends. The CDR3 contains 16 residues. Germline values: CDR1 SEHNR, CDR2 FQNEAQ (reference sequence). The CDR3 spells CASSIYTGYSYNEQFF. The CDR3 DNA reads as TGTGCCAGCAGCATCTACACAGGGTACAGCTACAATGAGCAGTTCTTC.

The CDR3 nucleotides are TGCGCCAGCAGCTCGATGGGGAAAACAGATACGCAGTATTTT. As protein: CASSSMGKTDTQYF. The chain couples TRBV5-1 to TRBJ2-3; D call uncertain. CDR3 length: 14 amino acids. Trimming left V 3 bases short and J 3 bases short, with 11 bases between. From germline, CDR1 is SGHRS and CDR2 YFSETQ.

This clonotype was picked up many times. This chain joins TRBV6-5 and TRBJ2-7; D gene unclear. CDR3 length: 12 residues. Per the germline V gene, CDR1 is MNHEY and CDR2 is SVGAGI. Trimming shortened V by 5 bases and J by 6 bases, and 11 bases separated the two germline ends. In DNA form, the CDR3 reads TGTGCCAGCAGTCCAACCTCTGGCGAGCAGTACTTC. It codes for CASSPTSGEQYF.

This clonotype appeared a few times. The V call is TRBV29-1, the J call TRBJ2-3; 7 bases align to TRBD2. Germline trimming cut 4 bases from V and 6 bases from J; bases unmatched to any gene: 10. The CDR3 length is 14 residues. CDR1 and CDR2 (germline): SQVTM, ANQGSEA. The CDR3 is CSVARASGGDTQYF. The CDR3 region has the DNA TGCAGCGTTGCAAGGGCTAGCGGAGGGGATACGCAGTATTTT.

V is TRBV6-1 and J is TRBJ2-5; D possibly uses TRBD1 or TRBD2 (6 bases each). The germline V gene encodes CDR1 MNHNS and CDR2 SASEGT. V lost 5 bases and J 6 bases, leaving 19 bases between the germline ends. This CDR3 is 15 amino acids long. The DNA of the CDR3 is TGTGCCAGCAGTCCCAGTGGGGGGCTAGGGAAGACCCAGTACTTC. This translates into CASSPSGGLGKTQYF.

The J gene is TRBJ2-1, the V gene TRBV6-5; 7 nucleotides agree with TRBD2. V lost 2 bases to trimming and J lost 9 bases; unmatched junction nucleotides: 10. The germline V gene has CDR1 MNHEY and CDR2 SVGAGI. There are 15 residues in the CDR3. The CDR3 region has the DNA TGTGCCAGCAGTTACAGTAGGTGGACTAGTCGTGAGCAGTTCTTC. Translation: CASSYSRWTSREQFF.

The chain employs TRBV5-1 and TRBJ2-5; no clear D gene. The V gene's germline CDR1 is SGHRS and CDR2 YFSETQ. V lost 4 bases and J lost 7, with 11 bases in between. The CDR3 extends over 12 amino acids. CDR3 sequence (DNA): TGCGCCAGCAGCCCGGCCGTGGGGACCCAGTACTTC. This sequence encodes CASSPAVGTQYF.

The chain couples TRBV28 to TRBJ1-1; D uncertain. Deletions cut 6 bases from V and 0 bases from J, with 11 bases between. Germline V gene lookup returns CDR1 MDHEN and CDR2 SYDVKM. The CDR3 spans 14 residues. The CDR3 bases are TGTGCCAGCAGAAAGACGTATATGAACACTGAAGCTTTCTTT. Its translation is CASRKTYMNTEAFF.

This clonotype was recorded many times. The chain is built from TRBV4-1 and TRBJ1-4; possibly TRBD1 for D (6 bases). The CDR3 runs 15 residues. Trimming pared 1 base from V and 2 bases from J, leaving 8 bases between. Germline V gene lookup returns CDR1 MGHRA and CDR2 YSYEKL. For the CDR3, the DNA is TGCGCCAGCAGCCAAGCTACAGGGACTAATGAAAAACTGTTTTTT. Translating it yields CASSQATGTNEKLFF.

This clonotype was recorded many times. The gene calls are TRBV2 and TRBJ2-5, with a tentative D call TRBD2 (6 bases). CDR1 is SNHLY, CDR2 FYNNEI, per germline. Trimming took 3 bases from V and 5 from J, leaving 13 bases between them. CDR3 size: 14 residues. The CDR3 region has the DNA TGTGCCAGCAGTGACTCGAGACTAGTTGAGACCCAGTACTTC. It encodes CASSDSRLVETQYF.

The J gene is TRBJ1-1, the V gene TRBV12-3 or TRBV12-4; D possibly corresponds to TRBD1 (5 bases). This CDR3 has 14 amino acids. V shed 5 bases and J shed 0 bases, with 10 bases lying between them. In nucleotides, the CDR3 is TGTGCCAGCAGTCGGGGACCTGTGAACACTGAAGCTTTCTTT. Protein: CASSRGPVNTEAFF.